The subject of this entry is one TCR beta chain. Its antigen is not known. Between the trimmed V and J ends, which lost 4 bases and 1 base, there was a span of 5 bases. The germline V gene has CDR1 SGHAT and CDR2 FQDESV (reference sequence). This CDR3 comprises 13 residues. The sample is drawn from a study of immune cell composition in non-small cell lung cancer. The normal lung sample lay at least 3 cm, and maximally far, from the tumour. Overall study results and limits: Squamous carcinomas (75%) more often had tumour-associated clones >0.5% than adenocarcinomas (33%).

TCRdb keeps only in-frame clones here, not all; method: immunoSEQ multiplex PCR. The repertoire holds approximately 6,800 clones, with about 74% as singletons. Sequencing was carried out using non-adjacent lung tissue. This sequence originates from a human donor with non-small cell lung cancer. The gene calls are TRBV11-1 and TRBJ1-5, with no clear D. DNA for the CDR3: TGTGCCAGCAGCTCCCAAAGCAATCAGCCCCAGCATTTT. Its translation: CASSSQSNQPQHF.